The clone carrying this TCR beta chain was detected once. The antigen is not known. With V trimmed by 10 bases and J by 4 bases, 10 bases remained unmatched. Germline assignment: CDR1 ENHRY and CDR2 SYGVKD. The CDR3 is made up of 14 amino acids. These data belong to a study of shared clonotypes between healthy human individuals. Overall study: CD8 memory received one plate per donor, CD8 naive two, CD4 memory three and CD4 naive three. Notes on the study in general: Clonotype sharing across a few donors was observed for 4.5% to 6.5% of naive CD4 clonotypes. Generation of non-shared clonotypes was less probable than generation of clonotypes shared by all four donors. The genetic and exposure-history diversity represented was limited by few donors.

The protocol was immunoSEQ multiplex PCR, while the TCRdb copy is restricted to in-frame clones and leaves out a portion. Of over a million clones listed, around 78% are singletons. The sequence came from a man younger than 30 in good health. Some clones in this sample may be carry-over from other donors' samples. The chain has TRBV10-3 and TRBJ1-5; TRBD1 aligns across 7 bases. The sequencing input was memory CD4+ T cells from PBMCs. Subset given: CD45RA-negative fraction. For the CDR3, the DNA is TGTGCCAACGGAAGGACAGGAGGAAATCAGCCCCAGCATTTT. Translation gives CANGRTGGNQPQHF.